Listed below are T cell receptor beta chains from one sample, sequenced in a study of T cells in Graves' hyperthyroidism and ophthalmopathy. MiXCR, run by TCRdb on the multiplex PCR reads, gives a single entry per CDR3 protein. Altogether around 690,000 distinct CDR3 sequences are present, around a sixth being singletons, with the ten largest covering roughly 15%. Material: blood. The receptors shown here come from a man aged 50 to 60 with Graves' hyperthyroidism. CDR3s include the opening cysteine and the closing phenylalanine or tryptophan. D genes are given only for firm matches. Clone size is given for some rows only: seen once, a few or many times, or a class if the clone is expanded.

D,J,V,size,DNA,CDR3
TRBD2,TRBJ2-2,TRBV28,-,TGTGCTGGGGGAGGGCCTACCACCGGGGAGCTGTTTTTT,CAGGGPTTGELFF
-,TRBJ2-3,TRBV9,-,TGTGCCAGCAGCGTTGATTCGGGATTCACAGATACGCAGTATTTT,CASSVDSGFTDTQYF
TRBD1,TRBJ1-6,TRBV12-3/TRBV12-4,many,TGTGCCAGCAGTTTCCAGGGGGCAAATTCACCCCTCCACTTT,CASSFQGANSPLHF
-,TRBJ2-3,TRBV9,few,TGTGCCAGCAGCGAATGGACAGATAGCACAGATACGCAGTATTTT,CASSEWTDSTDTQYF
TRBD1,TRBJ1-1,TRBV10-3,many,TGTGCCATACGGGGGGACAGTTTGAACACTGAAGCTTTCTTT,CAIRGDSLNTEAFF
-,TRBJ2-7,TRBV24-1,-,TGTGCCACCAGTGACGCTGGGGGGCGAGACGAGCAGTACTTC,CATSDAGGRDEQYF
-,TRBJ2-7,TRBV7-2,few,TGTGCCAGCAGCTCTACGGGACTCTCGTACGAGCAGTACTTC,CASSSTGLSYEQYF
-,TRBJ2-5,TRBV5-1,-,TGCGCCAGCAGCTTTCCCGGGGATAAAGAGACCCAGTACTTC,CASSFPGDKETQYF
TRBD1,TRBJ2-1,TRBV28,many,TGTGCCAGCAGCCGACGGGACAGGGGGTCTAATGAGCAGTTCTTC,CASSRRDRGSNEQFF
TRBD1,TRBJ2-1,TRBV7-2,many,TGTGCCAGCGTCCGGACAGGGCTATACAATGAGCAGTTCTTC,CASVRTGLYNEQFF
TRBD2,TRBJ2-7,TRBV20-1,-,TGCAGTGCTCGAGGGACTAGCGGGACTTTGGGCGAGCAGTACTTC,CSARGTSGTLGEQYF
TRBD1,TRBJ1-4,TRBV2,many,TGTGCCAGCAGTCCAGGGACAGTACGAGAAAAACTGTTTTTT,CASSPGTVREKLFF
TRBD2,TRBJ2-3,TRBV5-1,few,TGCGCCAGCAGCTTGGTACTAGCGGGAGGGCCCCCCACAGATACGCAGTATTTT,CASSLVLAGGPPTDTQYF
TRBD2,TRBJ2-3,TRBV20-1,many,TGCAGTGCTAGGCGGGGGACTAGCGGTGGGGGACTCACAGATACGCAGTATTTT,CSARRGTSGGGLTDTQYF
-,TRBJ1-6,TRBV3-1,-,TGTGCCAGCAGCCAAGACATTTTTTATAATTCACCCCTCCACTTT,CASSQDIFYNSPLHF
TRBD1,TRBJ1-1,TRBV12-3/TRBV12-4,many,TGTGCCAGCAGTTCTCCAGGGGGCACTGAAGCTTTCTTT,CASSSPGGTEAFF
TRBD1,TRBJ1-6,TRBV3-1,few,TGTGCCAGCAGCCAAGGAGGGACAGGGAATTCACCCCTCCACTTT,CASSQGGTGNSPLHF
TRBD2,TRBJ2-2,TRBV28,many,TGTGCCAGTAGCGGGAGTACGAAGACCGGGGAGCTGTTTTTT,CASSGSTKTGELFF
-,TRBJ2-3,TRBV11-2,many,TGTGCCAGCAGTCCCCGCCGGCTCGCAGATACGCAGTATTTT,CASSPRRLADTQYF
-,TRBJ2-1,TRBV2,few,TGTGCCAGCAGTGATGTCTTGAGCTCCTACAATGAGCAGTTCTTC,CASSDVLSSYNEQFF
-,TRBJ2-1,TRBV27,many,TGTGCCAGCAGTTTATCGTCAGGGGGGCTCAATGAGCAGTTCTTC,CASSLSSGGLNEQFF
-,TRBJ2-5,TRBV9,many,TGTGCCAGCAGCCCCACTAGACAAGAGACCCAGTACTTC,CASSPTRQETQYF
-,TRBJ1-4,TRBV10-3,many,TGTGCCATCAGTGAACGGGCGGAGAATGAAAAACTGTTTTTT,CAISERAENEKLFF
TRBD2,TRBJ2-7,TRBV6-2/TRBV6-3,few,TGTGCCAGCAGCGCCCCCGGGACTAGTTTCTACGAGCAGTACTTC,CASSAPGTSFYEQYF
-,TRBJ2-6,TRBV10-3,many,TGTGCCATCAGTGATCACAGGGTTGGGGCCAACGTCCTGACTTTC,CAISDHRVGANVLTF
-,TRBJ1-6,TRBV19,few,TGTGCCAGTAGTGCCCGGCAATCACCCCTCCACTTT,CASSARQSPLHF
TRBD2,TRBJ2-1,TRBV7-8,many,TGTGCCAGCAGGAATCATGGGACTAGCGGGACCAATGAGCAGTTCTTC,CASRNHGTSGTNEQFF
-,TRBJ1-1,TRBV12-3/TRBV12-4,-,TGTGCCAGCAGTTGGGGACACTCGAACACTGAAGCTTTCTTT,CASSWGHSNTEAFF
TRBD2,TRBJ2-4,TRBV2,many,TGTGCCAGCAGTGTATCCGGGAGGAACATTCAGTACTTC,CASSVSGRNIQYF
TRBD2,TRBJ2-7,TRBV10-1,few,TGCGCCAGCAGTGACGGGCGGGAGGACTACGAGCAGTACTTC,CASSDGREDYEQYF
TRBD2,TRBJ2-3,TRBV6-1,many,TGTGCCAGCACCCTAGCGGGAGCAGATACGCAGTATTTT,CASTLAGADTQYF